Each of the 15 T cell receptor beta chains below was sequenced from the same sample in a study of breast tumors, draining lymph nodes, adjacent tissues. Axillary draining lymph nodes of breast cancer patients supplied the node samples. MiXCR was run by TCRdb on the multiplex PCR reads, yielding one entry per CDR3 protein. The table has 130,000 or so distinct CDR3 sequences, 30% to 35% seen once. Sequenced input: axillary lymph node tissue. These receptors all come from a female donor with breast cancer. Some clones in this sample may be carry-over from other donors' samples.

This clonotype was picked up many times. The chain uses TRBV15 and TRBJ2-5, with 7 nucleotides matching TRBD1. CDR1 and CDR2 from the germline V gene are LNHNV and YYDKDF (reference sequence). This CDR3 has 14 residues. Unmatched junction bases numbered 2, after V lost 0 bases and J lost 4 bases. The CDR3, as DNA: TGTGCCACCAGCAGAGATAGGGACAGAGAGACCCAGTACTTC. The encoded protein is CATSRDRDRETQYF.

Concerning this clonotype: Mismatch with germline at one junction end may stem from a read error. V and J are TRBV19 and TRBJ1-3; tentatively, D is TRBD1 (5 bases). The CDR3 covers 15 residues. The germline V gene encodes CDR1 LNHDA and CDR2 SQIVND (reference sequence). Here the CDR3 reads CAGSPPTEIGNTIYF. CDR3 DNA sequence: TGTGCCGGTAGTCCGCCGACAGAGATTGGAAACACCATATATTTT. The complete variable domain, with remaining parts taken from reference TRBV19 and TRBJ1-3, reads DGGITQSPKYLFRKEGQNVTLSCEQNLNHDAMYWYRQDPGQGLRLIYYSQIVNDFQKGDIAEGYSVSREKKESFPLTVTSAQKNPTAFYLCAGSPPTEIGNTIYFGEGSWLTVV.

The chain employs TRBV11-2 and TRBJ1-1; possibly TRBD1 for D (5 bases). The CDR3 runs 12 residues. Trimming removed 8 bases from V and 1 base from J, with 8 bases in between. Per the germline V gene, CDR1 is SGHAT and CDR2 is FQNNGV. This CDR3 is CASEGWNTEAFF. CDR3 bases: TGTGCCAGCGAGGGGTGGAACACTGAAGCTTTCTTT.

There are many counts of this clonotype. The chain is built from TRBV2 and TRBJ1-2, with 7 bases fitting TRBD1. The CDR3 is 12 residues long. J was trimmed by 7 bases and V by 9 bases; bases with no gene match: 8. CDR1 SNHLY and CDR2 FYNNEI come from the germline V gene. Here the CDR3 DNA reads TGTGCCAGAGGCGGCGACAGGGCTGGCTACACCTTC. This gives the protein CARGGDRAGYTF.

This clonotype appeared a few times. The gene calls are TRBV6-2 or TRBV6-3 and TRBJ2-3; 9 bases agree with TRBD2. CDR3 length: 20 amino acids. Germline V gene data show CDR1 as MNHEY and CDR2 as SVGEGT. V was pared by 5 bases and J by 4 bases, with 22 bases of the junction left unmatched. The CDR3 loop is CASSPPGYRGGGASADTQYF. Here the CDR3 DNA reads TGTGCCAGCAGTCCCCCAGGTTATCGTGGCGGGGGGGCCTCCGCAGATACGCAGTATTTT.

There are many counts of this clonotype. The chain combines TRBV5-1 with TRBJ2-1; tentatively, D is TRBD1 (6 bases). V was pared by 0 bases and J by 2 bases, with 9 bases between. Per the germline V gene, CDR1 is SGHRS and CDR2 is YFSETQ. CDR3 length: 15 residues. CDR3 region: CASSLEGQTYNEQFF. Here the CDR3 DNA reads TGCGCCAGCAGCTTGGAAGGACAGACCTACAATGAGCAGTTCTTC.

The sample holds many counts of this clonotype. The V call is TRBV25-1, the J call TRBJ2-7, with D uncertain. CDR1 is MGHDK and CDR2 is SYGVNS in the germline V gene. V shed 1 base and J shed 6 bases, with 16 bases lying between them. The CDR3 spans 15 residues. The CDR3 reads CASSEFGGRFGEQYF. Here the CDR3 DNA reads TGTGCCAGCAGTGAATTTGGTGGCCGCTTTGGCGAGCAGTACTTC.

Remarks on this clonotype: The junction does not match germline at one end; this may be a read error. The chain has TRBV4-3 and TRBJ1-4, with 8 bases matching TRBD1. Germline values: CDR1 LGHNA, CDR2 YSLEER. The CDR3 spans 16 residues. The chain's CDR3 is CASSQVMWDRNEKLFF. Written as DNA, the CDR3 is TGCGCCAGCAGCCAAGTGATGTGGGACAGGAATGAGAAACTGTTTTTT.

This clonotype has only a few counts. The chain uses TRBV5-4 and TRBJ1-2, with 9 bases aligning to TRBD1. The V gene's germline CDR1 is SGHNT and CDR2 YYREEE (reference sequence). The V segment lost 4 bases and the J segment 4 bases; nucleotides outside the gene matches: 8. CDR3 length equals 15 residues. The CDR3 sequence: CASSQGQGLGYGYTF. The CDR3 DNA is TGTGCCAGCAGCCAGGGACAGGGACTCGGCTATGGCTACACCTTC. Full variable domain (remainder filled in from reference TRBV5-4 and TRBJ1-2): ETGVTQSPTHLIKTRGQQVTLRCSSQSGHNTVSWYQQALGQGPQFIFQYYREEENGRGNFPPRFSGLQFPNYSSELNVNALELDDSALYLCASSQGQGLGYGYTFGSGTRLTVV.

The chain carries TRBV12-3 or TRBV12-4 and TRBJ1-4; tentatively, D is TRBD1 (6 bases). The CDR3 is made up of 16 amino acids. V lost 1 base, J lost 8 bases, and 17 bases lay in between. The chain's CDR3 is CASSLGQGLQREKLFF. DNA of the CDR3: TGTGCCAGCAGTTTAGGGCAGGGGCTCCAACGGGAAAAACTGTTTTTT.

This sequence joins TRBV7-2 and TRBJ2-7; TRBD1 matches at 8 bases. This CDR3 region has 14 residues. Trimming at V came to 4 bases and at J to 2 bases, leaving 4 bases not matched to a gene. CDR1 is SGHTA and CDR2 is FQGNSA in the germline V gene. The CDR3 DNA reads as TGTGCCAGCAGCTCGGGACAGGCCACCTACGAGCAGTACTTC. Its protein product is CASSSGQATYEQYF.

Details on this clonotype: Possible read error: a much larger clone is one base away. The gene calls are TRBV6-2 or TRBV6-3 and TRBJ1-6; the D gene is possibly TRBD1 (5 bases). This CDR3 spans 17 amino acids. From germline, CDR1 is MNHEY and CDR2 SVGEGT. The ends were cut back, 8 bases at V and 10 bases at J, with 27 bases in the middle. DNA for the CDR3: TGTGCCAGCGGCCGCCACATGACAGCACCGAACCACTCACCCCTCCACTTT. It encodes CASGRHMTAPNHSPLHF.

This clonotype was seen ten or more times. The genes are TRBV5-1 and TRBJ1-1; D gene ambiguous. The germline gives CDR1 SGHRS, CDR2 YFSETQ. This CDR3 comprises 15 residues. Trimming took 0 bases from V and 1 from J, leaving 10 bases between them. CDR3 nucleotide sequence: TGCGCCAGCAGCTTGGCCGTTAAGGGGAACACTGAAGCTTTCTTT. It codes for CASSLAVKGNTEAFF.

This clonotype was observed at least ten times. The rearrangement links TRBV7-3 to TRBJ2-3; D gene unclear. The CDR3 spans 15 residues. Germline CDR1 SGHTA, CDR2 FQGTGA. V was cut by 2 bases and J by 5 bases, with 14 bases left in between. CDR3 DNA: TGTGCCAGCAGCTTACAGTCAGAAGCCTTAGATACGCAGTATTTT. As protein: CASSLQSEALDTQYF. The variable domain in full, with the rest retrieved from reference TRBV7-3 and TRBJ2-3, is GAGVSQTPSNKVTEKGKYVELRCDPISGHTALYWYRQSLGQGPEFLIYFQGTGAADDSGLPNDRFFAVRPEGSVSTLKIQRTERGDSAVYLCASSLQSEALDTQYFGPGTRLTVL.

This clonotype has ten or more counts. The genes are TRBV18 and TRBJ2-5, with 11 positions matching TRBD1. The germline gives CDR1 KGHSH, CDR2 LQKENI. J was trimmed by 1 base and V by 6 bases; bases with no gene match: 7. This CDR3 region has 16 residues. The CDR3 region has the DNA TGTGCCAGCTCTCTCGGGACAGGGGGACCCCAAGAGACCCAGTACTTC. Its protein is CASSLGTGGPQETQYF.